This record covers a single TCR beta chain. Sequenced by immunoSEQ multiplex PCR; TCRdb stores in-frame clones only, minus some. The top ten hold approximately 0.4% of the sample, which has approximately 87,000 clones, about 91% seen once. This entry comes from a study of technical replicates of blood from several donors. The clonotype originates from a human donor in good health. Some clones in this sample may be carry-over from other donors' samples. The specimen was T cells isolated from PBMCs.

In DNA form, the CDR3 reads TGTGCCACGAGTAAGACCGGACAGGGAAATTCACCCCTCCACTTT. It codes for CATSKTGQGNSPLHF. The chain combines TRBV30 with TRBJ1-6, with TRBD1 matching over 8 bases. CDR1 and CDR2 from the germline V gene are GTSNPN and SVGIG (reference sequence). This CDR3 contains 15 residues. The V and J ends lost 8 bases and 7 bases, in that order; junction bases with no gene match: 13.